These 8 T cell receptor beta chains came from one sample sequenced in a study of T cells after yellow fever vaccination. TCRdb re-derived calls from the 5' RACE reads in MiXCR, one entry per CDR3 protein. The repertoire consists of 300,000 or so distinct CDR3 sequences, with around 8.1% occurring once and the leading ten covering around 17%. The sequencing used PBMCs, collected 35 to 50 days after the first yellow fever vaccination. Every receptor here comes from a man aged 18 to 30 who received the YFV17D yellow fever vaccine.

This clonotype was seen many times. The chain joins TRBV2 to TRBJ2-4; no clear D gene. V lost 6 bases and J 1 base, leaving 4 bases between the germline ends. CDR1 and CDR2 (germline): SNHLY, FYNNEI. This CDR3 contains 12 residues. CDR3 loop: CASRRAKNIQYF. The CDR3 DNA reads TGTGCCAGCAGGCGGGCCAAAAACATTCAGTACTTC. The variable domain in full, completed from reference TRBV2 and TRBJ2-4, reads EPEVTQTPSHQVTQMGQEVILRCVPISNHLYFYWYRQILGQKVEFLVSFYNNEISEKSEIFDDQFSVERPDGSNFTLKIRSTKLEDSAMYFCASRRAKNIQYFGAGTRLSVL.

CDR3 amino acids: CASSLGQGLFGYTF. The CDR3 DNA follows: TGTGCCAGCAGCCTAGGACAGGGACTCTTTGGCTACACCTTC. The chain links TRBV12-3 or TRBV12-4 to TRBJ1-2; 8 bases are a match to TRBD1. V lost 6 bases and J lost 7; bases outside the gene matches: 10. The length of the CDR3 is 14 residues.

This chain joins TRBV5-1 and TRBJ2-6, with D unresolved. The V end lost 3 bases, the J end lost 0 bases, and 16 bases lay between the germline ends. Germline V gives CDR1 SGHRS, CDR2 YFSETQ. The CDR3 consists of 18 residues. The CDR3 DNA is TGCGCCAGCAGCTCCGCCACAAGGATTTCCTCTGGGGCCAACGTCCTGACTTTC. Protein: CASSSATRISSGANVLTF. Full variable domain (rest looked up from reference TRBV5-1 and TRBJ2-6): KAGVTQTPRYLIKTRGQQVTLSCSPISGHRSVSWYQQTPGQGLQFLFEYFSETQRNKGNFPGRFSGRQFSNSRSEMNVSTLELGDSALYLCASSSATRISSGANVLTFGAGSRLTVL.

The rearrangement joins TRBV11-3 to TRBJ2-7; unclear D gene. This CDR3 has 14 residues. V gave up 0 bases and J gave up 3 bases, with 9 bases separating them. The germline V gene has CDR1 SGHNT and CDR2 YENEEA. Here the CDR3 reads CASSLDLNSYEQYV. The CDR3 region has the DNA TGTGCCAGCAGCTTAGATTTAAACAGCTACGAGCAGTACGTC.

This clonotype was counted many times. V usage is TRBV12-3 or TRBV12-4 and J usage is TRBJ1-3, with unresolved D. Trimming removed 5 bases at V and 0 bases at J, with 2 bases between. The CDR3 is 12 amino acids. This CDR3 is CASSLSGNTIYF. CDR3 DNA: TGTGCCAGCAGTCTCTCTGGAAACACCATATATTTT.

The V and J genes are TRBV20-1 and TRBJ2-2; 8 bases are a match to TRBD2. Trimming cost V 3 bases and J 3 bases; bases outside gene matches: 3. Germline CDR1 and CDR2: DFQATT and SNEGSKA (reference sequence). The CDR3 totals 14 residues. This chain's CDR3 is CSASPGGHTGELFF. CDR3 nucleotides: TGCAGTGCTAGTCCGGGGGGGCACACCGGGGAGCTGTTTTTT.

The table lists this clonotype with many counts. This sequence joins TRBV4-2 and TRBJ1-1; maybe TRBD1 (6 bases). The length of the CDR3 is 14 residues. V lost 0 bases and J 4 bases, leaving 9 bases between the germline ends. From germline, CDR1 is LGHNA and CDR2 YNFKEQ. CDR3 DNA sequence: TGTGCCAGCAGCCAAGATGGGGGGCGCACTGAAGCTTTCTTT. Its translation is CASSQDGGRTEAFF.

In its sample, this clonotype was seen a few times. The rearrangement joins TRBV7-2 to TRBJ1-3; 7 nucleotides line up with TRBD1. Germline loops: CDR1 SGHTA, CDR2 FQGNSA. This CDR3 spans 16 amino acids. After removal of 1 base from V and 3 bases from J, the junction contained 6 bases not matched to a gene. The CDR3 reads CASSLVQAGGGNTIYF. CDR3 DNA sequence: TGTGCCAGCAGCTTAGTGCAGGCAGGGGGTGGAAACACCATATATTTT.